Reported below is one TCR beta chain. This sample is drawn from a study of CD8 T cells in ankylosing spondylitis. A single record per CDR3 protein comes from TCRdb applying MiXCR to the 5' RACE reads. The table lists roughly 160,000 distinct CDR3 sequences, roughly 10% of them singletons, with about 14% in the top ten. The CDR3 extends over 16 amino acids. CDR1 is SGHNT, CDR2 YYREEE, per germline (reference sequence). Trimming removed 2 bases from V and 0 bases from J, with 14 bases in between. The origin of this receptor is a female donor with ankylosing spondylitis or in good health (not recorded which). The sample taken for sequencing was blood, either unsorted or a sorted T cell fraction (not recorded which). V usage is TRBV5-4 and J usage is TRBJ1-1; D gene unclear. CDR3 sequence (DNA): TGTGCCAGCAGCTTTGAGCCCGTCACCATGAACACTGAAGCTTTCTTT. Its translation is CASSFEPVTMNTEAFF.